Below are 28 T cell receptor beta chains sequenced from a single sample in a study of naive and memory T cell subsets. The beta constant-region primer was an equimolar mix of two oligonucleotides covering TRBC1 and TRBC2. The ligated cDNA underwent four PCR rounds using SP2 and nested alpha and beta constant-region primers. Via MiXCR, TCRdb re-called the UMI-ligation and nested PCR reads, giving one row per CDR3 protein. The data contain 100,000 to 150,000 distinct CDR3 sequences, 35% to 40% of them singletons. Material for sequencing was central memory CD4+ T cells from blood. These receptors were obtained from a human donor in good health.

This clonotype has a single count. The V call is TRBV29-1, the J call TRBJ2-7, with 12 positions matching TRBD1. The V gene's germline CDR1 is SQVTM and CDR2 ANQGSEA. The CDR3 covers 16 residues. The V gene end was trimmed by 6 bases and the J gene end by 1 base; junction bases not matched to a gene: 10. CDR3 amino acids: CSVESGTGGVSYEQYF. The CDR3 bases are TGCAGCGTGGAATCCGGGACAGGGGGCGTTTCCTACGAGCAGTACTTC.

The V and J genes are TRBV9 and TRBJ1-4; tentatively, D is TRBD1 (5 bases). Trimming took 0 bases from V and 11 from J, leaving 8 bases between them. The length of the CDR3 is 12 residues. Germline-derived CDR1 and CDR2 are SGDLS and YYNGEE. CDR3 loop: CASSVVGGKLFF. CDR3 nucleotides: TGTGCCAGCAGCGTAGTTGGGGGGAAACTGTTTTTT.

This clonotype occurred many times. The chain's CDR3 is CASSLSERGAYNEQFF. The DNA of the CDR3 is TGTGCCAGCAGTTTATCGGAGAGGGGGGCCTACAATGAGCAGTTCTTC. The chain recombines TRBV27 with TRBJ2-1; D tentatively fits TRBD1 or TRBD2 (6 bases each). Germline V lookup: CDR1 MNHEY, CDR2 SMNVEV (reference sequence). This CDR3 region has 16 residues. V shed 0 bases and J shed 2 bases, with 11 bases lying between them.

The chain joins TRBV25-1 to TRBJ2-6; possible D gene TRBD1, 6 bases. Germline V gene lookup returns CDR1 MGHDK and CDR2 SYGVNS. The CDR3 sequence is 15 residues long. V shed 5 bases and J shed 1 base, with 9 bases lying between them. This CDR3 is CASSKQGSGANVLTF. The DNA of the CDR3 is TGTGCCAGCAGTAAACAGGGTTCTGGGGCCAACGTCCTGACTTTC. The full variable domain, its missing parts supplied by reference TRBV25-1 and TRBJ2-6, is EADIYQTPRYLVIGTGKKITLECSQTMGHDKMYWYQQDPGMELHLIHYSYGVNSTEKGDLSSESTVSRIRTEHFPLTLESARPSHTSQYLCASSKQGSGANVLTFGAGSRLTVL.

The chain carries TRBV5-4 and TRBJ2-3; 15 bases line up with TRBD2. The CDR3 contains 16 residues. Per germline, CDR1 SGHNT and CDR2 YYREEE (reference sequence). The V gene end was trimmed by 4 bases and the J gene end by 10 bases; junction bases not matched to a gene: 10. The CDR3 coding sequence is TGTGCCAGCAGCAGAGGGACTAGCGGGAGGCACGGCGCGCAGTATTTT. Its translation is CASSRGTSGRHGAQYF.

The rearrangement joins TRBV18 to TRBJ2-3; tentatively, D is TRBD1 (5 bases). CDR1 KGHSH and CDR2 LQKENI come from the germline V gene. The CDR3 totals 18 residues. The ends were cut back, 3 bases at V and 4 bases at J, with 23 bases in the middle. The CDR3 sequence: CASSPTLRGSIGADTQYF. The CDR3 nucleotides are TGTGCCAGCTCACCCACTCTTAGGGGCTCCATTGGGGCAGATACGCAGTATTTT. The entire variable domain, with the rest obtained from reference TRBV18 and TRBJ2-3, is as follows: NAGVMQNPRHLVRRRGQEARLRCSPMKGHSHVYWYRQLPEEGLKFMVYLQKENIIDESGMPKERFSAEFPKEGPSILRIQQVVRGDSAAYFCASSPTLRGSIGADTQYFGPGTRLTVL.

This chain connects TRBV18 to TRBJ2-5; 7 nucleotides align to TRBD2. Unmatched junction bases numbered 4, after V lost 7 bases and J lost 2 bases. From germline, CDR1 is KGHSH and CDR2 LQKENI. The CDR3 sequence is 13 residues long. CDR3: CASCASGQETQYF. The CDR3 DNA sequence: TGTGCCAGCTGTGCTAGCGGACAAGAGACCCAGTACTTC.

This chain links TRBV29-1 with TRBJ2-4; 7 bases match TRBD2. V lost 4 bases and J lost 6; bases outside the gene matches: 6. Germline CDR1 reads SQVTM; CDR2 reads ANQGSEA. This CDR3 region has 13 residues. The CDR3 loop reads CSVGEGWLNIQYF. The DNA of the CDR3 is TGCAGCGTTGGGGAGGGGTGGTTAAACATTCAGTACTTC.

The chain employs TRBV29-1 and TRBJ2-3, with D uncertain. CDR3 length: 12 residues. V lost 6 bases and J lost 4, with 11 bases in between. The germline V gene has CDR1 SQVTM and CDR2 ANQGSEA. CDR3 region: CSVGTMADTQYF. For the CDR3, the DNA is TGCAGCGTGGGTACAATGGCAGATACGCAGTATTTT.

This clonotype appeared a few times. The chain combines TRBV6-5 with TRBJ2-3; TRBD1 is a possible D gene (6 bases). This CDR3 is built from 14 residues. Germline V gene sequence: CDR1 MNHEY, CDR2 SVGAGI. Trimming left V 6 bases short and J 8 bases short, with 18 bases between. The CDR3 coding sequence is TGTGCCAGCAGCCTAGGACAGCCTTCGGTTACGCAGTATTTT. Protein sequence: CASSLGQPSVTQYF.

V is TRBV3-1 and J is TRBJ2-7, with 11 nucleotides matching TRBD2. Germline-derived CDR1 and CDR2 are LGHDT and YNNKEL (reference sequence). V lost 2 bases, J lost 4 bases, and 1 base stayed unmatched. The CDR3 covers 14 residues. The CDR3 loop is CASSQSSGGYEQYF. The CDR3 nucleotides read TGTGCCAGCAGCCAATCTAGCGGGGGGTACGAGCAGTACTTC.

The chain links TRBV6-1 to TRBJ2-3; 9 bases fit TRBD2. With 11 bases clipped from V and 3 bases from J, the junction kept 6 bases outside the gene matches. The CDR3 sequence is 13 residues long. Germline values: CDR1 MNHNS, CDR2 SASEGT. As DNA, the CDR3 is TGTGCCGGGGGTAGCGGGAGAACAGATACGCAGTATTTT. Translation: CAGGSGRTDTQYF.

The chain has TRBV15 and TRBJ1-5; D is uncertain. Trimming cost V 5 bases and J 1 base, with 12 bases left between them. Germline V gives CDR1 LNHNV, CDR2 YYDKDF (reference sequence). This CDR3 region has 15 residues. The CDR3 is CATSPTRASNQPQHF. CDR3 sequence (DNA): TGTGCCACCAGCCCGACCCGGGCCAGCAATCAGCCCCAGCATTTT.

This clonotype ranks as medium-sized. The V and J genes are TRBV7-2 and TRBJ2-3; 9 bases map to TRBD2. Germline CDR1 is SGHTA and CDR2 is FQGNSA. With V trimmed by 1 base and J by 6 bases, 8 bases remained unmatched. CDR3 length: 16 amino acids. CDR3 sequence (DNA): TGTGCCAGCAGCTTAGTAGGCGGGAGGGCCCCGGATACGCAGTATTTT. Translated, it gives CASSLVGGRAPDTQYF.

CDR3 sequence reads: CASSRSGDSYEQYF. The CDR3 coding sequence is TGCGCCAGCAGCCGGTCAGGGGACTCCTACGAGCAGTACTTC. The chain recombines TRBV4-3 with TRBJ2-7, with a possible D match to TRBD1 (6 bases). V was clipped by 4 bases and J by 0 bases, with 10 bases between them. Germline V gene sequence: CDR1 LGHNA, CDR2 YSLEER. CDR3 size: 14 residues.

The chain combines TRBV5-1 with TRBJ2-1; D possibly matches TRBD1 or TRBD2 (6 bases each). The CDR3 runs to 17 residues. Trimming pared 4 bases from V and 1 base from J, leaving 18 bases between. Germline values: CDR1 SGHRS, CDR2 YFSETQ. The CDR3 DNA is TGCGCCAGCAGCATGGGCAGTGTAGGGGGGTCCTACAATGAGCAGTTCTTC. Protein sequence: CASSMGSVGGSYNEQFF.

The chain couples TRBV5-1 to TRBJ2-7, with 7 bases identical to TRBD1. The germline gives CDR1 SGHRS, CDR2 YFSETQ. The CDR3 extends over 16 amino acids. With 0 bases clipped from V and 2 bases from J, the junction kept 8 bases outside the gene matches. The CDR3 DNA reads as TGCGCCAGCAGCTTGGTCTCGGCAGGGGGTCCCTACGAGCAGTACTTC. It translates to CASSLVSAGGPYEQYF.

CDR3 in amino acids: CSVQVDRAEQYF. CDR3 coding DNA: TGCAGCGTCCAAGTAGACAGGGCCGAGCAGTACTTC. The chain has TRBV29-1 and TRBJ2-7, with 7 bases that match TRBD1. Germline CDR1 SQVTM, CDR2 ANQGSEA. The CDR3 runs to 12 residues. V shed 6 bases, J shed 6 bases, and the junction held 8 bases outside the gene matches.

V usage is TRBV30 and J usage is TRBJ2-2; the D is unclear. The V gene's germline CDR1 is GTSNPN and CDR2 SVGIG (reference sequence). The CDR3 runs 16 residues. Trimming pared 0 bases from V and 1 base from J, leaving 12 bases between. Here the CDR3 reads CAWSVKRQLNTGELFF. CDR3 coding DNA: TGTGCCTGGAGTGTAAAACGCCAACTGAACACCGGGGAGCTGTTTTTT.

This clonotype was counted a few times. The chain couples TRBV5-1 to TRBJ1-5, with 7 bases lining up with TRBD1. Per the germline V gene, CDR1 is SGHRS and CDR2 is YFSETQ. With 0 bases clipped from V and 6 bases from J, the junction kept 3 bases outside the gene matches. The CDR3 sequence is 14 residues long. Here the CDR3 reads CASSLEGAGQPQHF. The CDR3 coding sequence is TGCGCCAGCAGCTTGGAGGGGGCGGGTCAGCCCCAGCATTTT. Based on the CDR3 plus reference TRBV5-1 and TRBJ1-5, the full variable domain is KAGVTQTPRYLIKTRGQQVTLSCSPISGHRSVSWYQQTPGQGLQFLFEYFSETQRNKGNFPGRFSGRQFSNSRSEMNVSTLELGDSALYLCASSLEGAGQPQHFGDGTRLSIL.

This clonotype was seen a handful of times. The chain links TRBV6-5 to TRBJ2-7; 7 bases are a match to TRBD1. Per the germline V gene, CDR1 is MNHEY and CDR2 is SVGAGI. Trimming cost V 6 bases and J 3 bases; bases outside gene matches: 14. The CDR3 covers 16 residues. CDR3 nucleotide sequence: TGTGCCAGCAGCCCCAAAACAGGGGCGCCTCTCTACGAGCAGTACTTC. Protein sequence: CASSPKTGAPLYEQYF.

As for this clonotype: A clone one base away is much larger, so this may be a read error. The rearrangement uses TRBV5-1 and TRBJ2-7; unclear D gene. The CDR3 spans 13 residues. Per the germline V gene, CDR1 is SGHRS and CDR2 is YFSETQ. CDR3 sequence (DNA): TGCGCCAGCAGCCGGTCACTTACCTACGATCAGTACTTC. Its translation is CASSRSLTYDQYF.

The CDR3 reads CSASKTGKGGYTF. The CDR3 DNA follows: TGCAGTGCTAGTAAGACAGGGAAGGGTGGCTACACCTTC. The rearrangement joins TRBV20-1 to TRBJ1-2; 7 nucleotides line up with TRBD1. The V gene end was trimmed by 3 bases and the J gene end by 7 bases; junction bases not matched to a gene: 8. CDR3 size: 13 residues. The germline gives CDR1 DFQATT, CDR2 SNEGSKA (reference sequence).

This clonotype came up many times. The rearrangement joins TRBV15 to TRBJ1-4, with 7 bases fitting TRBD1. This CDR3 comprises 16 residues. Trimming took 1 base from V and 4 from J; bases not matched to a gene: 6. Germline CDR1 is LNHNV and CDR2 is YYDKDF (reference sequence). CDR3 nucleotides: TGTGCCACCAGCAGAGTCCAGGGGGGGCGTAATGAAAAACTGTTTTTT. Encoded protein: CATSRVQGGRNEKLFF.

This clonotype was seen a handful of times. V usage is TRBV20-1 and J usage is TRBJ2-7; maybe TRBD1 (5 bases). Trimming removed 0 bases from V and 7 bases from J, with 13 bases in between. This CDR3 comprises 13 residues. CDR1 and CDR2 from the germline V gene are DFQATT and SNEGSKA (reference sequence). The CDR3 spells CSARDSGLREQYF. The CDR3 DNA reads TGCAGTGCTAGAGATTCAGGGCTGAGGGAGCAGTACTTC.

Comment on this clonotype: The junction departs from the called germline gene at one end, perhaps through a read error. The chain recombines TRBV7-7 with TRBJ1-1; no firm D call. Germline lookup yields CDR1 SSHAT and CDR2 FNYEAQ (reference sequence). This CDR3 has 13 residues. The CDR3, as DNA: TGTGCTAGCAGCGCTACATCGAGCACTGAAGCTTTCTTT. Its translation: CASSATSSTEAFF.

This clonotype was counted only a few times. This chain joins TRBV5-1 and TRBJ2-1, with D perhaps matching TRBD1 (6 bases). Trimming shortened V by 6 bases and J by 5 bases, and 15 bases separated the two germline ends. The CDR3 runs 14 residues. Germline V gene sequence: CDR1 SGHRS, CDR2 YFSETQ. Here the CDR3 reads CASTRQATNNEQFF. For the CDR3, the DNA is TGCGCCAGCACCCGACAGGCGACGAACAATGAGCAGTTCTTC.

This clonotype appeared a few times. This chain connects TRBV7-9 to TRBJ2-5, with a weak D call TRBD2 (5 bases). Deletions cut 2 bases from V and 5 bases from J, with 15 bases between. There are 15 residues in the CDR3. Germline V gene data show CDR1 as SEHNR and CDR2 as FQNEAQ (reference sequence). The CDR3 DNA is TGTGCCAGCAGCTTAACAGAAGCGGTGTATGAGACCCAGTACTTC. This codes for CASSLTEAVYETQYF. Full variable domain (remainder filled in from reference TRBV7-9 and TRBJ2-5): DTGVSQNPRHKITKRGQNVTFRCDPISEHNRLYWYRQTLGQGPEFLTYFQNEAQLEKSRLLSDRFSAERPKGSFSTLEIQRTEQGDSAMYLCASSLTEAVYETQYFGPGTRLLVL.